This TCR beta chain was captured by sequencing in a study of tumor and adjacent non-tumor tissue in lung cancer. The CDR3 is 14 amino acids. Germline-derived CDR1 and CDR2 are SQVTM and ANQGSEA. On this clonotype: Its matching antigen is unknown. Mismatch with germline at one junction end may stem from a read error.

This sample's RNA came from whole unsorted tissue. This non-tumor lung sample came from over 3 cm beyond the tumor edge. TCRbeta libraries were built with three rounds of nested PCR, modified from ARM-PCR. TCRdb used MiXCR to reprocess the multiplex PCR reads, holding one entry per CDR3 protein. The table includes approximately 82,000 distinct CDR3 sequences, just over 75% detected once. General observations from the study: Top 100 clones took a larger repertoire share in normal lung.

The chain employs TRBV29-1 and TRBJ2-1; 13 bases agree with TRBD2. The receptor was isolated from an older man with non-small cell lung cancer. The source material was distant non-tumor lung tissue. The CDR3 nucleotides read TGCAGCGTTGGACTAGCGGGAGGTCTCAATGAACAGTTCTTC. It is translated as CSVGLAGGLNEQFF.